A selection of T cell receptor beta chains follows, all from one sample in a study of T cell repertoires in cytomegalovirus infection. Via MiXCR, TCRdb re-called the reads, giving one row per CDR3 protein. The sample has tens of thousands of distinct CDR3 sequences, more than 20% seen once. The antigens of these receptors remain unknown. The sample in question was CD8+ T cells from cultured PBMCs, obtained from culture after CMV antigen stimulation. The receptors originated from a human donor in good health (CMV status not recorded). Some clones in this sample may be carry-over from other donors' samples. CDR3s include the opening cysteine and the closing phenylalanine or tryptophan.

j_call: TRBJ2-7; v_call: TRBV11-2; cdr3_aa: CASSLDLPGVVRDRDYEQYF
j_call: TRBJ1-1; v_call: TRBV7-3; cdr3_aa: CASTLDDGHEAFF
j_call: TRBJ2-3; v_call: TRBV7-2; cdr3_aa: CASSLALGGYTDTQYF
j_call: TRBJ2-1; v_call: TRBV7-9; cdr3_aa: CASSPLTSGGPEEQFF
j_call: TRBJ2-3; v_call: TRBV12-3/TRBV12-4; cdr3_aa: CASSLLLASTDTQYF
j_call: TRBJ1-6; v_call: TRBV7-2; cdr3_aa: CASREGQNSPLHF
j_call: TRBJ1-1; v_call: TRBV6-5; cdr3_aa: CASSYGMGNTEAFF
j_call: TRBJ2-3; v_call: TRBV4-2; cdr3_aa: CASSQELAGGPTDTQYF
j_call: TRBJ2-7; v_call: TRBV7-8; cdr3_aa: CASSPIRDTSSYEQYF
j_call: TRBJ1-2; v_call: TRBV28; cdr3_aa: CASSDTLQAYRYGYTF
j_call: TRBJ1-4; v_call: TRBV4-3; cdr3_aa: CASSLGGEFNEKLFF
j_call: TRBJ1-1; v_call: TRBV4-3; cdr3_aa: CASSHGGGFAEAFF
j_call: TRBJ2-1; v_call: TRBV6-6; cdr3_aa: CATLQGSYNEQFF
j_call: TRBJ2-5; v_call: TRBV28; cdr3_aa: CASSLLETQYF
j_call: TRBJ2-1; v_call: TRBV6-1; cdr3_aa: CASSPPRGQGAIYNEQFF
j_call: TRBJ2-7; v_call: TRBV28; cdr3_aa: CASSLFSGRSSYEQYF
j_call: TRBJ2-2; v_call: TRBV24-1; cdr3_aa: CATSDLRTGGPDTGELFF
j_call: TRBJ1-1; v_call: TRBV7-6; cdr3_aa: CASSPGQYTEAFF
j_call: TRBJ1-2; v_call: TRBV7-3; cdr3_aa: CASRGQGDYGYTF
j_call: TRBJ2-1; v_call: TRBV4-2; cdr3_aa: CASSLNPEGAGNEQFF
j_call: TRBJ1-2; v_call: TRBV9; cdr3_aa: CASSVGQPFLNGYTF
j_call: TRBJ2-7; v_call: TRBV28; cdr3_aa: CASSPGQGLSYEQYF
j_call: TRBJ1-2; v_call: TRBV7-9; cdr3_aa: CASSLGDTNYGYTF
j_call: TRBJ2-2; v_call: TRBV12-3/TRBV12-4; cdr3_aa: CASTFDRNTGELFF
j_call: TRBJ2-5; v_call: TRBV2; cdr3_aa: CASLQETQYF
j_call: TRBJ2-1; v_call: TRBV6-2/TRBV6-3; cdr3_aa: CASSWNRGSRHEQFF
j_call: TRBJ1-6; v_call: TRBV7-2; cdr3_aa: CASSLGGTGVNSPLHF